This entry lists 25 T cell receptor beta chains sequenced from one sample in a study of blood T cell repertoires in COVID-19. TCRdb keeps only in-frame clones here, not all; method: immunoSEQ multiplex PCR. The sample shows almost 350,000 clones, around nine tenths of them seen only once. Material for sequencing was peripheral blood. Receptors were obtained from a woman in her fifties or sixties with COVID-19, enrolled during active disease.

This chain links TRBV19 with TRBJ1-5; D is undetermined. The CDR3 consists of 12 residues. Trimming took off 5 bases at V and 4 bases at J, with 6 bases between the two ends. Looked up from germline, CDR1 is LNHDA and CDR2 is SQIVND (reference sequence). The CDR3 protein is CASSVRNQPQHF. The CDR3 DNA reads as TGTGCCAGTAGTGTCCGGAATCAGCCCCAGCATTTT.

The chain has TRBV9 and TRBJ1-2; no clear D gene. The CDR3 length is 13 residues. CDR1 and CDR2 from the germline V gene are SGDLS and YYNGEE. Trimming cost V 7 bases and J 6 bases, with 16 bases left between them. The CDR3 reads CASHAGGGNGYTF. The DNA of the CDR3 is TGTGCCAGCCATGCCGGAGGCGGGAATGGCTACACCTTC.

V is TRBV6-5 and J is TRBJ1-5, with 7 bases identical to TRBD1. The V gene end was trimmed by 2 bases and the J gene end by 9 bases; junction bases not matched to a gene: 7. Looked up from germline, CDR1 is MNHEY and CDR2 is SVGAGI. This CDR3 comprises 14 residues. CDR3 nucleotide sequence: TGTGCCAGCAGTTACGGGACAGATCCTACGCCCCAGCATTTT. It encodes CASSYGTDPTPQHF.

The chain uses TRBV19 and TRBJ1-2; 7 nucleotides line up with TRBD1. The ends lost 4 bases at V and 2 bases at J; junction bases unmatched: 4. The germline CDR1 and CDR2 sequences are LNHDA and SQIVND (reference sequence). The CDR3 consists of 14 residues. CDR3: CASSKTGANYGYTF. In DNA form, the CDR3 reads TGTGCCAGTAGTAAAACAGGGGCCAACTATGGCTACACCTTC.

DNA for the CDR3: TGTGCCAGCAGCTTACTACCGGGGGGTGTGAACACTGAAGCTTTCTTT. Translating it yields CASSLLPGGVNTEAFF. The V call is TRBV13, the J call TRBJ1-1; a possible D gene is TRBD1 (5 bases). V gave up 2 bases and J gave up 0 bases, with 13 bases separating them. The CDR3 length is 16 residues. Germline-derived CDR1 and CDR2 are PRHDT and FYEKMQ (reference sequence).

The chain is built from TRBV5-8 and TRBJ2-3, with 8 bases aligning to TRBD1. V lost 2 bases to trimming and J lost 8 bases; unmatched junction nucleotides: 10. The germline gives CDR1 SGHTS, CDR2 YDEGEE. The CDR3 is 15 residues long. The DNA for the CDR3 is TGTGCCAGCAGCTTTACGGGACAGGCTCATGGTACGCAGTATTTT. Its translation: CASSFTGQAHGTQYF.

V and J are TRBV2 and TRBJ2-7; 7 bases match TRBD1. The CDR3 is 15 residues long. From germline, CDR1 is SNHLY and CDR2 FYNNEI. Unmatched junction bases numbered 8, after V lost 5 bases and J lost 1 base. CDR3 sequence reads: CASSRDRAESYEQYF. DNA for the CDR3: TGTGCCAGCAGTCGTGACAGGGCAGAGTCCTACGAGCAGTACTTC.

A few counts support this clone. This chain joins TRBV6-1 and TRBJ1-1, with D perhaps matching TRBD1 (6 bases). The CDR3 has 15 residues. Germline lookup yields CDR1 MNHNS and CDR2 SASEGT. Trimming removed 2 bases at V and 4 bases at J, with 14 bases between. For the CDR3, the DNA is TGTGCCAGCAGTGAACTGACAGGTCTGGGCACTGAAGCTTTCTTT. The encoded protein is CASSELTGLGTEAFF.

This clone was recorded once. The rearrangement joins TRBV18 to TRBJ1-2, with 9 bases lining up with TRBD1. The trim removed 0 bases at V and 7 bases at J, leaving 6 bases unmatched. The germline V gene has CDR1 KGHSH and CDR2 LQKENI. The CDR3 contains 15 residues. The CDR3 coding sequence is TGTGCCAGCTCACCACCGGGACAGGGTTCGAGTGGCTACACCTTC. Protein: CASSPPGQGSSGYTF. Full variable domain (outside the CDR3, taken from reference TRBV18 and TRBJ1-2): NAGVMQNPRHLVRRRGQEARLRCSPMKGHSHVYWYRQLPEEGLKFMVYLQKENIIDESGMPKERFSAEFPKEGPSILRIQQVVRGDSAAYFCASSPPGQGSSGYTFGSGTRLTVV.

CDR3 nucleotide sequence: TGTGCCAGCAGTTTAAACAGGGCTAACTATGGCTACACCTTC. Its protein product is CASSLNRANYGYTF. The chain has TRBV28 and TRBJ1-2; a possible D gene is TRBD1 (6 bases). The germline V gene has CDR1 MDHEN and CDR2 SYDVKM. The V end was cut by 2 bases, the J end by 0 bases, with 7 bases between. The CDR3 spans 14 residues.

The J gene is TRBJ2-1, the V gene TRBV7-6; weak D call: TRBD2 (6 bases). The CDR3 runs to 14 residues. CDR1 and CDR2 from the germline V gene are SGHVS and FNYEAQ. V was shortened by 2 bases and J by 10 bases, with 15 bases between the two germline ends. The CDR3 nucleotides read TGTGCCAGCAGCTTAACGAGACTAGGAAAAGAGCAGTTCTTC. Its translation: CASSLTRLGKEQFF.

CDR3 coding DNA: TGTGCCAGCAGCTTGGTGGGGGGACGCGGCATTCAGTACTTC. Translation gives CASSLVGGRGIQYF. V usage is TRBV27 and J usage is TRBJ2-4, with D possibly matching TRBD2 (6 bases). This CDR3 has 14 residues. Trimming removed 6 bases at V and 9 bases at J, with 18 bases between. Looked up from germline, CDR1 is MNHEY and CDR2 is SMNVEV (reference sequence).

J is TRBJ1-5 and V is TRBV2, with TRBD1 matching over 9 bases. The CDR3 totals 15 residues. From germline, CDR1 is SNHLY and CDR2 FYNNEI. Trimming removed 7 bases from V and 2 bases from J; junction bases left unmatched: 6. This chain's CDR3 is CASTGQGLGNQPQHF. In nucleotides, the CDR3 is TGTGCCAGCACCGGACAGGGGTTAGGCAATCAGCCCCAGCATTTT.

V and J are TRBV7-9 and TRBJ2-2; 7 bases align to TRBD1. CDR1 SEHNR and CDR2 FQNEAQ come from the germline V gene (reference sequence). This CDR3 is 16 amino acids long. The V gene end was trimmed by 5 bases and the J gene end by 2 bases; junction bases not matched to a gene: 8. CDR3 region: CASSLLRQGNTGELFF. The CDR3 coding sequence is TGTGCCAGCAGCCTTCTCCGACAGGGTAACACCGGGGAGCTGTTTTTT. Together with reference TRBV7-9 and TRBJ2-2, the CDR3 gives the full variable domain: DTGVSQNPRHKITKRGQNVTFRCDPISEHNRLYWYRQTLGQGPEFLTYFQNEAQLEKSRLLSDRFSAERPKGSFSTLEIQRTEQGDSAMYLCASSLLRQGNTGELFFGEGSRLTVL.

The gene calls are TRBV6-5 and TRBJ1-3, with no clear D. CDR1 is MNHEY, CDR2 SVGAGI, per germline. The CDR3 contains 15 residues. Trimming took 4 bases from V and 0 from J, leaving 10 bases between them. Here the CDR3 DNA reads TGTGCCAGCAGTTCAAGCCTGATCTCTGGAAACACCATATATTTT. This encodes CASSSSLISGNTIYF.

As to this clone: The sample holds other DNA sequences that translate to the same CDR3. J is TRBJ2-7 and V is TRBV7-8, with unresolved D. Deletions cut 5 bases from V and 0 bases from J, with 14 bases between. Germline-derived CDR1 and CDR2 are SGHVS and FQNEAQ. The CDR3 runs 15 residues. The CDR3 loop reads CASSALAVSSYEQYF. The DNA of the CDR3 is TGTGCCAGCAGCGCCCTGGCGGTGAGCTCCTACGAGCAGTACTTC.

This chain uses TRBV5-1 with TRBJ2-3, with D possibly TRBD1 on 6 matching bases. The V gene's germline CDR1 is SGHRS and CDR2 YFSETQ. CDR3 length equals 13 residues. V was cut by 2 bases and J by 15 bases, with 19 bases left in between. In DNA, the CDR3 is TGCGCCAGCAGCTTTGACAGGTCGCGGGTGGTTTATTTT. Translating it yields CASSFDRSRVVYF. The full variable domain, in which reference TRBV5-1 and TRBJ2-3 provide the parts outside the CDR3, is KAGVTQTPRYLIKTRGQQVTLSCSPISGHRSVSWYQQTPGQGLQFLFEYFSETQRNKGNFPGRFSGRQFSNSRSEMNVSTLELGDSALYLCASSFDRSRVVYFGPGTRLTVL.

The rearrangement links TRBV6-1 to TRBJ1-2, with TRBD1 matching over 8 bases. CDR1 and CDR2 (germline): MNHNS, SASEGT. CDR3 length equals 14 residues. V lost 2 bases and J lost 2; bases outside the gene matches: 1. Written as DNA, the CDR3 is TGTGCCAGCAGTGAAACAGGGGGGAACTATGGCTACACCTTC. This sequence encodes CASSETGGNYGYTF.

The chain has TRBV29-1 and TRBJ1-1, with 9 bases that match TRBD1. This CDR3 is built from 13 residues. CDR1 is SQVTM and CDR2 is ANQGSEA in the germline V gene. The J segment lost 5 bases and the V segment lost 6 bases, leaving 7 bases of the junction unmatched. CDR3 DNA: TGCAGCGTCGACAGGGGGTCGGGTACTGAAGCTTTCTTT. This gives the protein CSVDRGSGTEAFF.

The V call is TRBV12-3 or TRBV12-4, the J call TRBJ1-1; weak D call: TRBD1 (6 bases). Trimming cost V 8 bases and J 1 base, with 11 bases left between them. The CDR3 length is 13 residues. CDR3 amino acids: CASRAGANTEAFF. The CDR3 nucleotides are TGTGCCAGCCGGGCAGGGGCGAACACTGAAGCTTTCTTT.

The chain has TRBV3-1 (or the pseudogene TRBV3-2) and TRBJ1-6, with 7 bases fitting TRBD1. Germline assignment: CDR1 LGHDT and CDR2 YNNKEL (reference sequence). The CDR3 is 16 amino acids. Germline trimming cut 4 bases from V and 5 bases from J; bases unmatched to any gene: 8. The CDR3 protein is CASSPRQGANNSPLHF. For the CDR3, the DNA is TGTGCCAGCAGCCCCCGACAGGGCGCTAATAATTCACCCCTCCACTTT.

This clone was recorded only once. The CDR3 reads CASSLQATAASSPLHF. DNA of the CDR3: TGTGCCAGCAGCTTGCAAGCCACAGCAGCTAGCTCACCCCTCCACTTT. This sequence joins TRBV5-4 and TRBJ1-6; no clear D. Trimming shortened V by 1 base and J by 10 bases, and 18 bases separated the two germline ends. The germline CDR1 and CDR2 sequences are SGHNT and YYREEE (reference sequence). There are 16 residues in the CDR3.

The rearrangement links TRBV9 to TRBJ1-1; D uncertain. CDR3 length equals 15 residues. V dropped 2 bases and J dropped 7 bases, with 18 bases sitting between them. Germline V gives CDR1 SGDLS, CDR2 YYNGEE. CDR3 bases: TGTGCCAGCAGCGTTACTGATCGGGCCGCGGGTGAAGCTTTCTTT. Its translation: CASSVTDRAAGEAFF.

This chain links TRBV28 with TRBJ1-2; D remains unclear. The CDR3 runs to 16 residues. Germline V gene sequence: CDR1 MDHEN, CDR2 SYDVKM. V was pared by 7 bases and J by 5 bases, with 23 bases between. The CDR3 loop reads CASTDPGKGLFYGYTF. The CDR3 DNA reads TGTGCCAGCACGGACCCCGGGAAAGGACTTTTTTATGGCTACACCTTC.

This clone occurred once. This rearrangement joins TRBV18 to TRBJ1-1, with D possibly TRBD1 on 6 matching bases. The CDR3 consists of 13 residues. Trimming stripped 4 bases from V and 4 bases from J, with 10 bases between. Germline V gene data show CDR1 as KGHSH and CDR2 as LQKENI. The CDR3 DNA sequence: TGTGCCAGCTCACTCGGACAGCTCACTGAAGCTTTCTTT. Its protein is CASSLGQLTEAFF.